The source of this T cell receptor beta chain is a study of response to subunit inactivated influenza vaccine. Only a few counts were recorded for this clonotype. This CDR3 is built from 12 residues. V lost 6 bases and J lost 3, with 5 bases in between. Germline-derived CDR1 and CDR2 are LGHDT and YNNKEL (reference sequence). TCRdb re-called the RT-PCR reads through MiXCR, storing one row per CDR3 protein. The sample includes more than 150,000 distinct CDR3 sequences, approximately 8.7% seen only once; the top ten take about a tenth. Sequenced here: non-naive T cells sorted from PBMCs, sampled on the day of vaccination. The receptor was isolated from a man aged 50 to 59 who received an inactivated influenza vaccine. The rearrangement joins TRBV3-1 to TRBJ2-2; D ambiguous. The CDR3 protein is CASRTYTGELFF. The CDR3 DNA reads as TGTGCCAGCAGGACGTACACCGGGGAGCTGTTTTTT.